These 6 T cell receptor beta chains share one sample of origin, sequenced in a study of cytomegalovirus exposure and HLA in healthy donors. The PCR made use of 60 Vbeta and 13 Jbeta primers. Assay: immunoSEQ multiplex PCR; the TCRdb copy retains only in-frame clones and omits some. Among 50,000 to 55,000 clones, roughly four fifths were seen once, and the ten largest hold 2% to 2.5%. Sequencing was done on a sample of PBMCs. The receptor set was obtained from a boy between 10 and 17 years old in good health and CMV-seropositive.

The rearrangement joins TRBV6-1 to TRBJ2-7; a weak D match, TRBD1 (6 bases). The CDR3 consists of 14 residues. Germline CDR1 is MNHNS and CDR2 is SASEGT. V lost 8 bases to trimming and J lost 3 bases, with 17 bases between them. The CDR3 is CASGETGWRYEQYF. Written as DNA, the CDR3 is TGTGCCAGCGGCGAGACAGGCTGGCGCTACGAGCAGTACTTC.

In its sample, this clone was seen once. This sequence joins TRBV11-2 and TRBJ2-6; maybe TRBD2 (6 bases). In germline, CDR1 is SGHAT, CDR2 FQNNGV. This CDR3 spans 16 amino acids. Trimming left V 5 bases short and J 0 bases short, with 11 bases between. This CDR3 reads CASSKRRGSGANVLTF. The CDR3 DNA follows: TGTGCCAGCAGCAAACGGAGGGGCTCTGGGGCCAACGTCCTGACTTTC.

This chain uses TRBV19 with TRBJ2-7, with no clear D. V was trimmed by 2 bases and J by 6 bases, leaving 8 bases between them. Germline CDR1 LNHDA, CDR2 SQIVND (reference sequence). The CDR3 consists of 12 residues. CDR3 residues: CASSIWSGEQYF. As DNA, the CDR3 is TGTGCCAGTAGTATATGGTCCGGCGAGCAGTACTTC. The whole variable domain, remainder taken from reference TRBV19 and TRBJ2-7, is DGGITQSPKYLFRKEGQNVTLSCEQNLNHDAMYWYRQDPGQGLRLIYYSQIVNDFQKGDIAEGYSVSREKKESFPLTVTSAQKNPTAFYLCASSIWSGEQYFGPGTRLTVT.

The rearrangement links TRBV19 to TRBJ1-6; TRBD1 matches 7 bases. The CDR3 is 12 amino acids. V trimming: 6 bases; J trimming: 10 bases; junction bases outside the gene matches: 3. Germline loops: CDR1 LNHDA, CDR2 SQIVND (reference sequence). The DNA for the CDR3 is TGTGCCAGTAGGACAGGGAACTCACCCCTCCACTTT. Translation: CASRTGNSPLHF.

The chain joins TRBV5-6 to TRBJ2-5; 8 nucleotides align to TRBD2. J was trimmed by 2 bases and V by 5 bases; bases with no gene match: 8. Germline-derived CDR1 and CDR2 are SGHDT and YYEEEE. The CDR3 runs to 15 residues. The CDR3 loop is CASRAGGNIQETQYF. As DNA, the CDR3 is TGTGCCAGCAGGGCGGGGGGTAACATACAAGAGACCCAGTACTTC. Full variable domain (remainder filled in from reference TRBV5-6 and TRBJ2-5): DAGVTQSPTHLIKTRGQQVTLRCSPKSGHDTVSWYQQALGQGPQFIFQYYEEEERQRGNFPDRFSGHQFPNYSSELNVNALLLGDSALYLCASRAGGNIQETQYFGPGTRLLVL.

V gene TRBV7-9 combines with J gene TRBJ1-4; TRBD1 agrees at 11 bases. There are 15 residues in the CDR3. Trimming removed 4 bases from V and 8 bases from J; junction bases left unmatched: 6. Germline assignment: CDR1 SEHNR and CDR2 FQNEAQ (reference sequence). The CDR3 nucleotides are TGTGCCAGCAGCTCAGGACAGGGGGCGCTGGAAAAACTGTTTTTT. Its translation: CASSSGQGALEKLFF.